What follows are 29 T cell receptor beta chains derived from one specimen sequenced in a study of T cell responses to AZD1222 COVID-19 vaccine. Here immunoSEQ multiplex PCR was the method, and the copy in TCRdb shows in-frame clones only, minus some. Counted here are fewer than 150,000 clones, almost 90% occurring once; the ten biggest clones make up approximately 3.7%. The material was peripheral blood, obtained on day 0 of AZD1222 vaccination. These receptors were obtained from an adult in good health.

The rearrangement joins TRBV7-8 to TRBJ2-7, with 8 positions matching TRBD1. Trimming at V came to 0 bases and at J to 6 bases, leaving 7 bases not matched to a gene. The CDR3 spans 15 residues. From germline, CDR1 is SGHVS and CDR2 FQNEAQ. The CDR3 is CASSLARTGNSEQYF. The CDR3 DNA sequence: TGTGCCAGCAGCTTAGCTCGGACAGGGAACAGCGAGCAGTACTTC.

The chain joins TRBV30 to TRBJ1-1; unclear D gene. CDR3 length: 11 residues. Trimming pared 3 bases from V and 8 bases from J, leaving 10 bases between. Per the germline V gene, CDR1 is GTSNPN and CDR2 is SVGIG (reference sequence). In DNA, the CDR3 is TGTGCCTGGAGCCCCTTTTCAGAAGCTTTCTTT. Translated, it gives CAWSPFSEAFF.

This chain uses TRBV29-1 with TRBJ1-1; maybe TRBD1 (6 bases). The germline CDR1 and CDR2 sequences are SQVTM and ANQGSEA. CDR3 length equals 12 residues. V was pared by 4 bases and J by 7 bases, with 13 bases between. CDR3: CSVVHQTGEAFF. CDR3 DNA: TGCAGCGTTGTCCACCAGACAGGTGAAGCTTTCTTT.

The V call is TRBV12-3 or TRBV12-4, the J call TRBJ1-2; TRBD1 is a possible D gene (5 bases). The CDR3 is 13 amino acids. V lost 5 bases and J 8 bases, leaving 15 bases between the germline ends. CDR3 DNA: TGTGCCAGCAGTCCCGGGACGGCCTGGGGCTACACCTTC. The encoded protein is CASSPGTAWGYTF.

This clone occurred a few times. The chain combines TRBV7-2 with TRBJ1-5; D not resolved. V lost 0 bases to trimming and J lost 2 bases, with 5 bases between them. Germline V gene sequence: CDR1 SGHTA, CDR2 FQGNSA. This CDR3 region has 14 residues. The CDR3 DNA reads TGTGCCAGCAGCTTAGCACTTGGCAATCAGCCCCAGCATTTT. Encoded protein: CASSLALGNQPQHF.

The count of this clone is one. The chain couples TRBV6-2 or TRBV6-3 to TRBJ1-5; TRBD1 agrees at 7 bases. The CDR3 sequence is 13 residues long. V trimming: 2 bases; J trimming: 7 bases; junction bases outside the gene matches: 2. The V gene's germline CDR1 is MNHEY and CDR2 SVGEGT. CDR3 sequence: CASSYEGAQPQHF. CDR3 sequence (DNA): TGTGCCAGCAGTTACGAGGGGGCCCAGCCCCAGCATTTT.

This clone has a handful of counts. The chain couples TRBV19 to TRBJ1-2; TRBD1 matches at 7 bases. This CDR3 comprises 14 residues. CDR1 is LNHDA, CDR2 SQIVND, per germline (reference sequence). V dropped 9 bases and J dropped 4; count of bases not matched to a gene: 11. CDR3 in amino acids: CASCRDSQSYGYTF. CDR3 in DNA: TGTGCCAGCTGCCGGGACAGCCAATCCTATGGCTACACCTTC.

The chain joins TRBV9 to TRBJ1-1; maybe TRBD1 (5 bases). V was trimmed by 0 bases and J by 0 bases, leaving 12 bases between them. The CDR3 has 16 residues. Germline loops: CDR1 SGDLS, CDR2 YYNGEE. The CDR3 DNA follows: TGTGCCAGCAGCGTAGATGGGGGTAGCATGAACACTGAAGCTTTCTTT. The encoded protein is CASSVDGGSMNTEAFF.

This clone was seen only once. V and J are TRBV27 and TRBJ1-5; D remains ambiguous. The CDR3 totals 14 residues. Per the germline V gene, CDR1 is MNHEY and CDR2 is SMNVEV (reference sequence). Trimming removed 3 bases from V and 1 base from J, with 7 bases in between. This CDR3 reads CASSLSGSNQPQHF. The CDR3 DNA sequence: TGTGCCAGCAGTTTGTCCGGAAGCAATCAGCCCCAGCATTTT.

This sequence joins TRBV3-1 (or the pseudogene TRBV3-2) and TRBJ2-2, with TRBD2 as a possible D gene (5 bases). Germline V lookup: CDR1 LGHDT, CDR2 YNNKEL (reference sequence). V lost 4 bases and J lost 4, with 13 bases in between. This CDR3 has 15 amino acids. The CDR3 loop is CASSLRGQITGELFF. CDR3 DNA sequence: TGTGCCAGCAGCCTGAGAGGGCAGATCACCGGGGAGCTGTTTTTT.

The rearrangement links TRBV30 to TRBJ2-1; 7 bases map to TRBD2. Germline V lookup: CDR1 GTSNPN, CDR2 SVGIG (reference sequence). The CDR3 spans 11 residues. The V segment lost 7 bases and the J segment 15 bases; nucleotides outside the gene matches: 12. The CDR3 region has the DNA TGTGCCTCAGGTGGTGGGACTACACTGTTCTTC. Encoded protein: CASGGGTTLFF.

The chain has TRBV14 and TRBJ2-7; D may be TRBD2 (5 bases). This CDR3 spans 15 amino acids. V was cut by 1 base and J by 9 bases, with 19 bases left in between. Germline V gives CDR1 SGHDN, CDR2 FVKESK. The CDR3 nucleotides read TGTGCCAGCAGCCAAGGTTTGCGGACTTCGGAACGGCAGTACTTC. Encoded protein: CASSQGLRTSERQYF.

The chain couples TRBV3-1 (or the pseudogene TRBV3-2) to TRBJ2-3; D is ambiguous. Trimming shortened V by 4 bases and J by 6 bases, and 5 bases separated the two germline ends. CDR3 length: 11 amino acids. Germline CDR1 is LGHDT and CDR2 is YNNKEL (reference sequence). The CDR3 loop is CASSLGDTQYF. CDR3 DNA: TGTGCCAGCAGCCTGGGGGATACGCAGTATTTT.

The chain carries TRBV18 and TRBJ2-7, with D hard to call. Trimming removed 1 base at V and 5 bases at J, with 6 bases between. Germline assignment: CDR1 KGHSH and CDR2 LQKENI. The CDR3 length is 12 residues. The CDR3 loop reads CASSPLGHEQYF. The CDR3 bases are TGTGCCAGCTCACCACTAGGACACGAGCAGTACTTC.

This clone appeared a single time. The rearrangement links TRBV7-2 to TRBJ1-2; weak D call: TRBD1 (6 bases). Deletions cut 2 bases from V and 7 bases from J, with 17 bases between. CDR1 is SGHTA, CDR2 FQGNSA, per germline. This CDR3 spans 15 amino acids. The chain's CDR3 is CASSLNSGGASGYTF. The CDR3 DNA reads TGTGCCAGCAGCTTAAACTCTGGGGGGGCAAGTGGCTACACCTTC. The full variable domain, in which reference TRBV7-2 and TRBJ1-2 provide the parts outside the CDR3, is GAGVSQSPSNKVTEKGKDVELRCDPISGHTALYWYRQSLGQGLEFLIYFQGNSAPDKSGLPSDRFSAERTGGSVSTLTIQRTQQEDSAVYLCASSLNSGGASGYTFGSGTRLTVV.

J is TRBJ1-2 and V is TRBV29-1; D is possibly TRBD1 (5 bases). Trimming stripped 7 bases from V and 3 bases from J, with 18 bases between. Germline V gives CDR1 SQVTM, CDR2 ANQGSEA. The CDR3 spans 14 residues. CDR3 residues: CSAADPGEDYGYTF. The DNA for the CDR3 is TGCAGCGCAGCGGACCCGGGGGAGGACTATGGCTACACCTTC.

The chain links TRBV7-2 to TRBJ2-7, with D unclear. The CDR3 has 12 residues. Germline V gene lookup returns CDR1 SGHTA and CDR2 FQGNSA. With 3 bases removed from V and 5 bases from J, the gap between germline ends came to 8 bases. The CDR3 DNA reads as TGTGCCAGCAGCTTGAATTGGGACGAGCAGTACTTC. It is translated as CASSLNWDEQYF.

V is TRBV7-9 and J is TRBJ2-5, with 7 positions matching TRBD1. In germline, CDR1 is SEHNR, CDR2 FQNEAQ (reference sequence). CDR3 length: 14 amino acids. Trimming removed 6 bases from V and 5 bases from J; junction bases left unmatched: 9. Here the CDR3 DNA reads TGTGCCAGCAGTTTTCGACAGGGAAGGGAGACCCAGTACTTC. It yields the protein CASSFRQGRETQYF. The full variable domain, completed using reference TRBV7-9 and TRBJ2-5, is DTGVSQNPRHKITKRGQNVTFRCDPISEHNRLYWYRQTLGQGPEFLTYFQNEAQLEKSRLLSDRFSAERPKGSFSTLEIQRTEQGDSAMYLCASSFRQGRETQYFGPGTRLLVL.

The V gene is TRBV7-2, the J gene TRBJ1-1; D might be TRBD1 (6 bases). This CDR3 comprises 14 residues. The V and J ends lost 5 bases and 1 base respectively, with 11 bases between them. From germline, CDR1 is SGHTA and CDR2 FQGNSA. The CDR3, as DNA: TGTGCCAGCAGCCTACGACAGGAGAACACTGAAGCTTTCTTT. Its protein product is CASSLRQENTEAFF.

The chain uses TRBV7-2 and TRBJ2-1, with D tentatively TRBD1 (5 bases). The CDR3 contains 15 residues. The germline V gene has CDR1 SGHTA and CDR2 FQGNSA. V gave up 1 base and J gave up 5 bases, with 12 bases separating them. The CDR3 loop reads CASSLEWGRDNEQFF. In DNA, the CDR3 is TGTGCCAGCAGCTTAGAGTGGGGCAGGGACAATGAGCAGTTCTTC.

The chain couples TRBV4-2 to TRBJ1-2; TRBD1 matches 7 bases. The length of the CDR3 is 16 residues. The germline gives CDR1 LGHNA, CDR2 YNFKEQ. V was pared by 1 base and J by 5 bases, with 10 bases of the junction left unmatched. CDR3 sequence (DNA): TGTGCCAGCAGCCAAGGGGCCGACAGGGTCTCGTATGGCTACACCTTC. Residues: CASSQGADRVSYGYTF.

V gene TRBV7-6 combines with J gene TRBJ2-2; no reliable D call. Trimming removed 2 bases from V and 6 bases from J, with 10 bases in between. Germline assignment: CDR1 SGHVS and CDR2 FNYEAQ. This CDR3 is built from 14 residues. CDR3 bases: TGTGCCAGCAGCTTACCCCCTAGGTCCGGGGAGCTGTTTTTT. Its translation: CASSLPPRSGELFF.

The chain employs TRBV6-5 and TRBJ1-2; D might be TRBD1 (5 bases). Germline-derived CDR1 and CDR2 are MNHEY and SVGAGI. The CDR3 length is 15 residues. The V gene lost 6 bases and the J gene lost 8 bases, with 22 bases spanning the gap. The CDR3 DNA is TGTGCCAGCAGCCTCGTCGACTCTTCATGGGGCGGCTACACCTTC. This sequence encodes CASSLVDSSWGGYTF.

The rearrangement joins TRBV27 to TRBJ2-7; D is uncertain. V lost 1 base, J lost 0 bases, and 4 bases lay in between. This CDR3 spans 13 amino acids. Germline V CDR1 and CDR2: MNHEY, SMNVEV (reference sequence). The CDR3 loop reads CASSLYYSYEQYF. The CDR3 DNA reads TGTGCCAGCAGTTTATACTACTCCTACGAGCAGTACTTC.

The rearrangement uses TRBV16 and TRBJ1-2; D may be TRBD1 (5 bases). The germline V gene has CDR1 KGHSY and CDR2 FQNENV. The CDR3 covers 12 residues. With 1 base removed from V and 14 bases from J, the gap between germline ends came to 14 bases. Here the CDR3 reads CASSQLGGHPTF. CDR3 sequence (DNA): TGTGCCAGCAGCCAATTAGGTGGACACCCAACCTTC.

The V and J genes are TRBV6-5 and TRBJ1-1; no clear D gene. V was cut by 0 bases and J by 2 bases, with 7 bases left in between. The CDR3 has 14 residues. Germline lookup yields CDR1 MNHEY and CDR2 SVGAGI. CDR3 bases: TGTGCCAGCAGTTACTCGGTAGTAAACACTGAAGCTTTCTTT. Protein sequence: CASSYSVVNTEAFF.

This sequence joins TRBV10-2 and TRBJ1-2; TRBD1 matches at 10 bases. This CDR3 has 14 residues. CDR1 and CDR2 from the germline V gene are WSHSY and SAAADI. The V gene end was trimmed by 4 bases and the J gene end by 2 bases; junction bases not matched to a gene: 1. DNA of the CDR3: TGCGCCAGCAGTGGGACAGGGGGAAACTATGGCTACACCTTC. Translating it yields CASSGTGGNYGYTF.

The CDR3 spells CVIERVAGTYEQYF. The CDR3 DNA sequence: TGTGTTATCGAGAGAGTAGCGGGGACCTACGAGCAGTACTTC. This chain links TRBV6-5 with TRBJ2-7; 8 positions agree with TRBD2. The CDR3 extends over 14 amino acids. The germline CDR1 and CDR2 sequences are MNHEY and SVGAGI.

This sequence joins TRBV5-6 and TRBJ2-1, with TRBD1 matching 7 bases. The CDR3 has 15 residues. Germline CDR1 reads SGHDT; CDR2 reads YYEEEE. With 3 bases clipped from V and 5 bases from J, the junction kept 8 bases outside the gene matches. As DNA, the CDR3 is TGTGCCAGCAGCTGGACAGGAATGCCTGACAATGAGCAGTTCTTC. Translated: CASSWTGMPDNEQFF.